Below, one T cell receptor (beta chain) is given with its context. Its antigen remains unidentified. This sample was taken from a study of CD8+ T cells in alopecia areata. For the study at large: It was oral tofacitinib, at 5 to 10 mg twice daily, that treated patients received. Study-level points and caveats: Lesional scalp, notably in alopecia totalis/universalis, had clonality above that of normal scalp. The study also sequences resident alphabeta T cells of normal skin in scalp samples.

TCR sequencing used cDNA made by reverse transcription of extracted RNA. Data came from immunoSEQ multiplex PCR; TCRdb stores just in-frame clones and leaves some out. The table has more than 100,000 clones, 50% to 55% seen once. The CDR3 consists of 13 residues. V dropped 0 bases and J dropped 16 bases, with 17 bases sitting between them. The germline V gene encodes CDR1 SGHRS and CDR2 YFSETQ. As to treatment: oral pan-JAK inhibitor, 5-10 mg twice daily. V usage is TRBV5-1 and J usage is TRBJ2-1; either TRBD1 or TRBD2 may supply D (5 bases each). The input for sequencing was CD4+ T cells sorted from blood, taken at week 4, from a patient treated with tofacitinib. This TCR came from a human donor with alopecia areata. The CDR3: CASSLAGAGNRFF. CDR3 DNA: TGCGCCAGCAGCTTGGCCGGGGCAGGGAATAGATTCTTC. Full variable domain (rest looked up from reference TRBV5-1 and TRBJ2-1): KAGVTQTPRYLIKTRGQQVTLSCSPISGHRSVSWYQQTPGQGLQFLFEYFSETQRNKGNFPGRFSGRQFSNSRSEMNVSTLELGDSALYLCASSLAGAGNRFFGPGTRLTVL.